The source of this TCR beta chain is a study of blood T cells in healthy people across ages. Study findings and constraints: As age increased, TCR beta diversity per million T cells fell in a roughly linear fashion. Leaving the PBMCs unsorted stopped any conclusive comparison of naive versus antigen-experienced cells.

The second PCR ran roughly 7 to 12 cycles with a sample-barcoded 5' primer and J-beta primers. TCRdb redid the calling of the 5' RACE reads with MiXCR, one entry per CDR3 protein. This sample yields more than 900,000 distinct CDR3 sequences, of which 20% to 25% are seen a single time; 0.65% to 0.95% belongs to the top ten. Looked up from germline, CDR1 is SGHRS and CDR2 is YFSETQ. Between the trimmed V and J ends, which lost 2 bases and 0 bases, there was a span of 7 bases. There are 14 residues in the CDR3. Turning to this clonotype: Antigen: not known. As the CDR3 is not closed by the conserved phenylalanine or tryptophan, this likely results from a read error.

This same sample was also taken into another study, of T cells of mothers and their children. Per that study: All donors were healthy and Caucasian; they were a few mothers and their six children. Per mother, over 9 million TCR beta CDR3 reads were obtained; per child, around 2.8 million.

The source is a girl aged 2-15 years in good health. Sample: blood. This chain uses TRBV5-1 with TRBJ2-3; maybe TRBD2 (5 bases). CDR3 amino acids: CASSFGGSTDTQYL. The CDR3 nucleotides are TGCGCCAGCAGCTTCGGAGGTAGCACAGATACGCAGTATCTT.